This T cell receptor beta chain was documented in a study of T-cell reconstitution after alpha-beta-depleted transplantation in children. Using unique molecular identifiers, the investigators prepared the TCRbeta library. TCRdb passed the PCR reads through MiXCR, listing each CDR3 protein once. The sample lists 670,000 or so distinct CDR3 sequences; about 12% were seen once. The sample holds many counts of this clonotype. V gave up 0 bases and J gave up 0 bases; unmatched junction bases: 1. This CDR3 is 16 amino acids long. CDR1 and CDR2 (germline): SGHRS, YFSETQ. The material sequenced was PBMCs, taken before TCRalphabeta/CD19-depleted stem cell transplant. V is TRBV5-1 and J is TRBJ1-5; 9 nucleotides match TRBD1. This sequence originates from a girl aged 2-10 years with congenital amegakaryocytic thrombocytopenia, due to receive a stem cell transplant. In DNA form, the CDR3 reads TGCGCCAGCAGCTTGGCGGACAGGGGTAGCAATCAGCCCCAGCATTTT. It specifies CASSLADRGSNQPQHF. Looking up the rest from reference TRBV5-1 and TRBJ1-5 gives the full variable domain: KAGVTQTPRYLIKTRGQQVTLSCSPISGHRSVSWYQQTPGQGLQFLFEYFSETQRNKGNFPGRFSGRQFSNSRSEMNVSTLELGDSALYLCASSLADRGSNQPQHFGDGTRLSIL.